This T cell receptor beta chain was captured in a study of cytomegalovirus exposure and HLA in healthy donors. The PCR made use of 60 Vbeta and 13 Jbeta primers. Repertoires were generated with immunoSEQ multiplex PCR, while TCRdb's copy carries only in-frame clones and drops some. The sample table includes about 200,000 clones. There are 12 residues in the CDR3. Trimming pared 5 bases from V and 0 bases from J, leaving 8 bases between. The germline gives CDR1 SQVTM, CDR2 ANQGSEA. A note on this clone: Antigen: not known.

Study results and caveats: A later analysis showed that HLA-associated TCR beta chains had undergone more clonal expansion than equally common others. Reports indicate that TCR beta sequences accurately predicted the HLA-A and HLA-B alleles of most subjects. Later analysis identified 15,000 to 20,000 TCR beta sequences associated with HLA alleles, using a false discovery rate threshold of 0.05.

The gene calls are TRBV29-1 and TRBJ2-7, with D hard to call. This clonotype was obtained from a girl between 2 and 10 years old in good health and CMV-seropositive. Sequencing input: PBMCs. CDR3 bases: TGCAGCGTTACCGGTTCCTCCTACGAGCAGTACTTC. Translated: CSVTGSSYEQYF.